This T cell receptor (beta chain) was sequenced for a study of shared clonotypes between healthy human individuals. Whole-study results and caveats: Large sequencing depth failed to make sorted-subset sequencing complete, rarefaction showed. Larger estimated richness was generally recorded for naive subsets relative to memory subsets.

Notes on this clone: The antigen remains undetermined. Other DNA variants within this sample encode the same CDR3.

The study separated CD4+ cells into CD45RA+ naive and CD45RA-negative memory subsets. In the original workflow: Sequence data from immunoSEQ were junction-only and lacked quality scores; consequently, filtering differed. Only in-frame clones appear in the TCRdb table, and some are missing; sequencing was by immunoSEQ multiplex PCR. For V, J and clone size, that table is used; D and trimming come from the DNA. The sample lists roughly 2.2 million clones; approximately 95% were seen once. The CDR3 sequence is 14 residues long. Losses at the gene ends were 5 bases for V and 6 bases for J; bases not matched to a gene: 2. The germline V gene encodes CDR1 SEHNR and CDR2 FQNEAQ (reference sequence).

Material for sequencing was naive CD4+ T cells from PBMCs. Subset reported: CD45RA+ positively selected. The TCR originated in a man between 18 and 35 years old in good health. Some clones in this sample may be carry-over from other donors' samples. The chain combines TRBV7-9 with TRBJ1-4, with TRBD1 matching 11 bases. The CDR3 here is CASSLGQGDEKLFF. DNA for the CDR3: TGTGCCAGCAGCCTGGGACAGGGGGATGAAAAACTGTTTTTT.